Below are 4 T cell receptor beta chains sequenced from a single sample in a study of CD4 T cells in relation to SARS-CoV-2 and coronaviruses. Data came from immunoSEQ multiplex PCR; TCRdb stores just in-frame clones and leaves some out. Of about 15,000 clones in the sample, about 79% are singletons; the top ten hold approximately 10%. These receptors' targets are unknown. Unexposed donor CD4+ T cells date from about 2011-2019, before the COVID-19 pandemic. The cells were cultured for approximately 10 days before CD4+ T cells were isolated. Sequenced material: CD4+ T cells from PBMCs, cultured in vitro. These receptors came from a human donor in good health.

The J gene is TRBJ1-3, the V gene TRBV7-2, with D unclear. Germline V gives CDR1 SGHTA, CDR2 FQGNSA. This CDR3 comprises 14 residues. The V and J ends lost 7 bases and 0 bases respectively, with 10 bases between them. CDR3 amino acids: CASTPFSSGNTIYF. CDR3 bases: TGTGCCAGCACCCCATTCAGCTCTGGAAACACCATATATTTT.

The chain carries TRBV11-3 and TRBJ2-5, with a weak D call TRBD1 (6 bases). Looked up from germline, CDR1 is SGHNT and CDR2 is YENEEA. Trimming pared 5 bases from V and 4 bases from J, leaving 11 bases between. This CDR3 region has 13 residues. CDR3 sequence: CASSRGSGETQYF. In nucleotides, the CDR3 is TGTGCCAGCAGCAGGGGGTCAGGAGAGACCCAGTACTTC. Supplemented by reference TRBV11-3 and TRBJ2-5, the full variable domain reads EAGVVQSPRYKIIEKKQPVAFWCNPISGHNTLYWYLQNLGQGPELLIRYENEEAVDDSQLPKDRFSAERLKGVDSTLKIQPAELGDSAVYLCASSRGSGETQYFGPGTRLLVL.

This chain connects TRBV18 to TRBJ2-1; D unresolved. Germline V lookup: CDR1 KGHSH, CDR2 LQKENI. Trimming removed 5 bases from V and 7 bases from J, with 3 bases in between. The CDR3 sequence is 10 residues long. In DNA, the CDR3 is TGTGCCAGCTCATCTAATGAGCAGTTCTTC. Protein: CASSSNEQFF.

This clone showed up just once. This chain joins TRBV3-1 (or the pseudogene TRBV3-2) and TRBJ1-1, with unresolved D. Trimming cost V 1 base and J 1 base, with 7 bases left between them. The CDR3 has 14 residues. Germline values: CDR1 LGHDT, CDR2 YNNKEL (reference sequence). This CDR3 reads CASSQAVRNTEAFF. DNA of the CDR3: TGTGCCAGCAGCCAAGCGGTCAGGAACACTGAAGCTTTCTTT.